The source of this T cell receptor beta chain is a study of vaccination effects on CD4 cells after COVID-19. Trimming left V 10 bases short and J 4 bases short, with 17 bases between. CDR3 length: 14 amino acids. The germline V gene has CDR1 SEHNR and CDR2 FQNEAQ (reference sequence). CD4+ T cells specific for antigen were expanded with viral peptide pools by the ViraFEST assay before sequencing. The authors isolated CD4+ T cells after about eleven days of culture. None of these healthy vaccinees had been infected with SARS-CoV-2 before vaccination. Concerning this clone: No antigen is known for it.

Here immunoSEQ multiplex PCR was the method, and the copy in TCRdb shows in-frame clones only, minus some. The sample consists of some 22,000 clones, approximately 72% of them appearing once. This receptor was obtained from a human donor who received a COVID-19 vaccine. Material: CD4+ T cells from PBMCs cultured with HCoV-NL63 spike peptides, obtained before COVID-19 vaccination. V and J are TRBV7-9 and TRBJ2-1; TRBD1 is a possible D gene (6 bases). CDR3 sequence: CAIDGTLDYNEQFF. In nucleotides, the CDR3 is TGTGCCATCGACGGGACACTTGATTACAATGAGCAGTTCTTC.